Presented here are 2 T cell receptor beta chains from one specimen sequenced in a study of blood T cells in healthy people across ages. With a J-beta primer mix and a sample-barcoded 5' primer, a second PCR ran roughly 6 to 12 cycles. TCRdb re-called the 5' RACE reads with MiXCR, one entry per CDR3 protein. The table shows about 570,000 distinct CDR3 sequences, with 25% to 30% occurring only once. Sequenced: blood. The receptors derive from a woman aged 65 to 85 in good health.

The chain joins TRBV7-2 to TRBJ2-3; D remains unclear. Germline V CDR1 and CDR2: SGHTA, FQGNSA. Trimming pared 2 bases from V and 0 bases from J, leaving 6 bases between. This CDR3 spans 14 amino acids. This chain's CDR3 is CASSLWASTDTQYF. The CDR3, as DNA: TGTGCCAGCAGCTTATGGGCCAGCACAGATACGCAGTATTTT.

CDR3 DNA: TGCGCCAGCAGCCAAGATACATCGATGTGGGGAGGCTACACCTTC. Its translation: CASSQDTSMWGGYTF. The chain recombines TRBV4-3 with TRBJ1-2; D remains ambiguous. The CDR3 has 15 amino acids. CDR1 is LGHNA and CDR2 is YSLEER in the germline V gene. V gave up 0 bases and J gave up 8 bases, with 16 bases separating them.